Below, 3 T cell receptor beta chains from the same sample are listed, as sequenced in a study of T cell changes during pregnancy in multiple sclerosis. Data came from immunoSEQ multiplex PCR; TCRdb stores just in-frame clones and leaves some out. The table records approximately 100,000 clones, approximately 89% of them present only once. The sample in question was peripheral blood, obtained after pregnancy. These receptors originate from a female donor with multiple sclerosis, enrolled in a pregnancy study.

This chain links TRBV2 with TRBJ2-1, with TRBD2 identical over 12 bases. CDR3 length: 12 amino acids. In germline, CDR1 is SNHLY, CDR2 FYNNEI. Germline trimming cut 9 bases from V and 10 bases from J; bases unmatched to any gene: 4. The DNA of the CDR3 is TGTGCCAGACGACTAGCGGGGGAGGAGCAGTTCTTC. This translates into CARRLAGEEQFF. Supplemented by reference TRBV2 and TRBJ2-1, the full variable domain reads EPEVTQTPSHQVTQMGQEVILRCVPISNHLYFYWYRQILGQKVEFLVSFYNNEISEKSEIFDDQFSVERPDGSNFTLKIRSTKLEDSAMYFCARRLAGEEQFFGPGTRLTVL.

The gene calls are TRBV15 and TRBJ2-1; the D gene is possibly TRBD1 (5 bases). V was shortened by 4 bases and J by 1 base, with 11 bases between the two germline ends. CDR1 is LNHNV and CDR2 is YYDKDF in the germline V gene (reference sequence). The CDR3 is 15 residues long. CDR3 residues: CATSNRGRSYNEQFF. The CDR3 nucleotides read TGTGCCACCAGCAATAGGGGAAGGTCCTACAATGAGCAGTTCTTC.

V is TRBV9 and J is TRBJ1-1, with 7 bases identical to TRBD1. Germline assignment: CDR1 SGDLS and CDR2 YYNGEE. V dropped 0 bases and J dropped 1; count of bases not matched to a gene: 3. The CDR3 runs to 15 residues. Here the CDR3 DNA reads TGTGCCAGCAGCGTAGAGGACAGGTGGAACACTGAAGCTTTCTTT. This translates into CASSVEDRWNTEAFF. Using reference TRBV9 and TRBJ1-1 for the parts outside the CDR3, the full variable domain is DSGVTQTPKHLITATGQRVTLRCSPRSGDLSVYWYQQSLDQGLQFLIQYYNGEERAKGNILERFSAQQFPDLHSELNLSSLELGDSALYFCASSVEDRWNTEAFFGQGTRLTVV.